This TCR beta chain appears in the sequencing data of a study of blood T cells in healthy people across ages. V was pared by 1 base and J by 0 bases, with 6 bases of the junction left unmatched. CDR3 length: 18 residues. The germline CDR1 and CDR2 sequences are SGHTA and FQGNSA. A second roughly 6 to 11 cycle PCR used barcoded and J-beta primers. TCRdb redid the calling of the 5' RACE reads with MiXCR, one entry per CDR3 protein. Of 730,000 or so distinct CDR3 sequences in the sample, roughly two fifths are singletons; the top ten hold 20% to 25%. The sequenced sample consisted of blood. The sequence was collected from a woman aged 55-75 years in good health. This chain links TRBV7-2 with TRBJ2-3, with 11 bases that match TRBD2. The CDR3 loop is CASSLGASGGFSTDTQYF. In nucleotides, the CDR3 is TGTGCCAGCAGCTTAGGCGCTAGCGGGGGGTTTAGCACAGATACGCAGTATTTT.